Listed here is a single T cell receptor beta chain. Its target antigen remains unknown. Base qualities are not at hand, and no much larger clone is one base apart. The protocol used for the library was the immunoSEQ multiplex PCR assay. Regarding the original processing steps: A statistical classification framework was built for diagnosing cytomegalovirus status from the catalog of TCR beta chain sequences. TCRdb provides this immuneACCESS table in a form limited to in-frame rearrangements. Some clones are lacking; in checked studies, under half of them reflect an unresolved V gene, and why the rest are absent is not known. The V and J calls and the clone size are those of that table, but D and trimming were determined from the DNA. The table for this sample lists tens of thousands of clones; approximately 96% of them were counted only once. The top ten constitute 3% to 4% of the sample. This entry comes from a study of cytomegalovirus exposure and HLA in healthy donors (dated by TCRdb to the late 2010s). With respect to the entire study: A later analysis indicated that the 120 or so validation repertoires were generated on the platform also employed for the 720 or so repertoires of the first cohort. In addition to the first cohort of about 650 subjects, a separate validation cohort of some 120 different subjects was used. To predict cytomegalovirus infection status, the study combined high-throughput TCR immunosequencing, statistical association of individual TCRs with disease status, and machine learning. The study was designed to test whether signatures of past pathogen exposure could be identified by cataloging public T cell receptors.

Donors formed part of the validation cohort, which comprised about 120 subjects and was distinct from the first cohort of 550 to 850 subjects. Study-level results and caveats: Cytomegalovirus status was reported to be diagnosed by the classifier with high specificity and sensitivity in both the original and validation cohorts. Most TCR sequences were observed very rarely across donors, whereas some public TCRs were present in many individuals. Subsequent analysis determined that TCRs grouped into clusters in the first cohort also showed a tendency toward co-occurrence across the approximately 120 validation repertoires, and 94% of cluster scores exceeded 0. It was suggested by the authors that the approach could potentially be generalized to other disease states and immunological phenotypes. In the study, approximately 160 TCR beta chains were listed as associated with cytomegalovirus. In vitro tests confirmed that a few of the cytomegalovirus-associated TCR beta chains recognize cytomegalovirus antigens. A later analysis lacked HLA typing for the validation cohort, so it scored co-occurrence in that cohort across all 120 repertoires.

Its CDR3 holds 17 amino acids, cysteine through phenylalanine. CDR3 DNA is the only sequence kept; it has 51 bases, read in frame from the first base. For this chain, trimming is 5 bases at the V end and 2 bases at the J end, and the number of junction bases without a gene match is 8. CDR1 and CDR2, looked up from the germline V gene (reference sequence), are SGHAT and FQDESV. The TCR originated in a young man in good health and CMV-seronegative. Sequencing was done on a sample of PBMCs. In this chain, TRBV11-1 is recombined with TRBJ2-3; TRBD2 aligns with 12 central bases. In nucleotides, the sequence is TGTGCCAGCAGCCCTCGGACTAGCGGGGTACTCACAGATACGCAGTATTTT. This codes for CASSPRTSGVLTDTQYF.